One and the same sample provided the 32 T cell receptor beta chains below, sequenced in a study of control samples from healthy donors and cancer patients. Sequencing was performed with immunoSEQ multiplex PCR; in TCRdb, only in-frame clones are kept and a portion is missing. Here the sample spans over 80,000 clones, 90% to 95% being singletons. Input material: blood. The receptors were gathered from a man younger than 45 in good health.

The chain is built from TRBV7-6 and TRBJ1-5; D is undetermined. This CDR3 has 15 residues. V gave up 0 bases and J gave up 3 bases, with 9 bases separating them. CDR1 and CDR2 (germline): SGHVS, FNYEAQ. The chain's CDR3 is CASSLAASYNQPQHF. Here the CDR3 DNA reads TGTGCCAGCAGCTTAGCAGCCAGTTACAATCAGCCCCAGCATTTT.

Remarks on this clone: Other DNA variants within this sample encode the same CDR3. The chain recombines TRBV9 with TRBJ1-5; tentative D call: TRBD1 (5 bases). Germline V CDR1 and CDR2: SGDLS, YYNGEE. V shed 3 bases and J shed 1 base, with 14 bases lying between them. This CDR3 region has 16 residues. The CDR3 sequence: CASSAGGGGSNQPQHF. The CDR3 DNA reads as TGTGCCAGCAGCGCGGGCGGGGGAGGGAGCAATCAGCCCCAGCATTTT.

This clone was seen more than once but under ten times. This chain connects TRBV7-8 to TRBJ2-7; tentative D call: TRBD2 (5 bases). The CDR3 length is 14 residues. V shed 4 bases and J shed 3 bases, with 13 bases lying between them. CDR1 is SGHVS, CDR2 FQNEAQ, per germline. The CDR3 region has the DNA TGTGCCAGCAGCTCCCAATCGGGGTACTACGAGCAGTACTTC. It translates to CASSSQSGYYEQYF.

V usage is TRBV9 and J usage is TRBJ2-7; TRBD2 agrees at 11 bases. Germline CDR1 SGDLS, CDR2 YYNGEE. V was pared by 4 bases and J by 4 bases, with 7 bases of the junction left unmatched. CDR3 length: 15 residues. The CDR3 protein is CASSYGTSGNYEQYF. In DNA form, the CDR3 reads TGTGCCAGCAGCTATGGGACTAGCGGCAATTACGAGCAGTACTTC.

The CDR3 bases are TGTGCCAGCAGCCGAGACAGGGGGATCGGGGAGCTGTTTTTT. Translating gives CASSRDRGIGELFF. This rearrangement joins TRBV14 to TRBJ2-2, with TRBD1 matching 9 bases. CDR1 is SGHDN and CDR2 is FVKESK in the germline V gene. The CDR3 runs to 14 residues. V trimming: 4 bases; J trimming: 7 bases; junction bases outside the gene matches: 4.

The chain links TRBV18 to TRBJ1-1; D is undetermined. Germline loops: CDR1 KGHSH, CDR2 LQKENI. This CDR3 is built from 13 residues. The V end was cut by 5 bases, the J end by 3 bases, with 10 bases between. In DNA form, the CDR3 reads TGTGCCAGCTCAACCGACACGTACACTGAAGCTTTCTTT. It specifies CASSTDTYTEAFF. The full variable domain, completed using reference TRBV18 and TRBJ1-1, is NAGVMQNPRHLVRRRGQEARLRCSPMKGHSHVYWYRQLPEEGLKFMVYLQKENIIDESGMPKERFSAEFPKEGPSILRIQQVVRGDSAAYFCASSTDTYTEAFFGQGTRLTVV.

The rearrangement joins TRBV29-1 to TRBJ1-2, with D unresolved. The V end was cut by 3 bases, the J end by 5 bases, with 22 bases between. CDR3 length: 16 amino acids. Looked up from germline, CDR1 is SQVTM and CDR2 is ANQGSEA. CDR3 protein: CSVETSAPGGNYGYTF. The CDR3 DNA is TGCAGCGTTGAGACGTCGGCTCCCGGCGGAAATTATGGCTACACCTTC.

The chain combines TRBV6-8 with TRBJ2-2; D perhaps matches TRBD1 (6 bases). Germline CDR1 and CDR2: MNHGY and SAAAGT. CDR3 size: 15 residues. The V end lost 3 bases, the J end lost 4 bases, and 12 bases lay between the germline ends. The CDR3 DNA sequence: TGTGCCAGCAGTTATGCACAGGGATGCACCGGGGAGCTGTTTTTT. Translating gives CASSYAQGCTGELFF.

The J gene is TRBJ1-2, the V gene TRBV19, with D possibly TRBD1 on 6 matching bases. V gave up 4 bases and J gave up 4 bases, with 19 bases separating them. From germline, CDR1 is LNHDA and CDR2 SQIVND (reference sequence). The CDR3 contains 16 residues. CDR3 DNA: TGTGCCAGTAGTACACAGGCAACAGGGATCGGCTATGGCTACACCTTC. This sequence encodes CASSTQATGIGYGYTF.

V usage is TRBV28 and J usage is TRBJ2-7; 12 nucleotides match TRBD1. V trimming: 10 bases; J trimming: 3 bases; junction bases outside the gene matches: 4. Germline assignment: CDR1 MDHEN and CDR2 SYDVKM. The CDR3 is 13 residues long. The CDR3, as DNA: TGTGCCACAGGGACAGGGGGCATCTACGAGCAGTACTTC. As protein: CATGTGGIYEQYF.

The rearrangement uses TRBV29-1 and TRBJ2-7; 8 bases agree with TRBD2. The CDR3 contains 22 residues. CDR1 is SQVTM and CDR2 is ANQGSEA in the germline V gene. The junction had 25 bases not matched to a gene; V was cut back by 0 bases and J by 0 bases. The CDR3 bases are TGCAGCGTTGAAGAGGGGAGCCAGAAAAAAGAAGCGGGGGTCTTGAGCTCCTACGAGCAGTACTTC. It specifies CSVEEGSQKKEAGVLSSYEQYF.

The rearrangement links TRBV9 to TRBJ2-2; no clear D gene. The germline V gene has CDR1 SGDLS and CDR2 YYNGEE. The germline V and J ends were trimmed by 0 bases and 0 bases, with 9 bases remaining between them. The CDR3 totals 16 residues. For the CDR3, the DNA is TGTGCCAGCAGCGTAGATCTCCTAGCGAACACCGGGGAGCTGTTTTTT. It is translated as CASSVDLLANTGELFF.

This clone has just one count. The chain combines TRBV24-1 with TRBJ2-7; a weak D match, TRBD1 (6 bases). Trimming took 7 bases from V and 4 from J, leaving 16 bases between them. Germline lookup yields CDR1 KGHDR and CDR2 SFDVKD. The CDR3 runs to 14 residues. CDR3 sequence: CATRTNGQLYEQYF. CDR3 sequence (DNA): TGTGCCACCAGGACCAACGGACAGTTATACGAGCAGTACTTC.

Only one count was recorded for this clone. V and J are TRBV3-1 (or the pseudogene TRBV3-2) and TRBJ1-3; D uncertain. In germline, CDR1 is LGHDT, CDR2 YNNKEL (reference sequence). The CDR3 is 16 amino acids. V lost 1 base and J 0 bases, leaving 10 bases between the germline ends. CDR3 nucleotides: TGTGCCAGCAGCCAAGGGCGAGGACCCTCTGGAAACACCATATATTTT. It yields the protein CASSQGRGPSGNTIYF.

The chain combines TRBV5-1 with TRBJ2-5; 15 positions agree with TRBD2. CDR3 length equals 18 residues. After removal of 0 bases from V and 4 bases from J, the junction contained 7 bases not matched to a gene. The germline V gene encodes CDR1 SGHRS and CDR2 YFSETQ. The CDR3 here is CASSLGGLAGGIRETQYF. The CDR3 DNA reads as TGCGCCAGCAGCTTGGGCGGACTAGCGGGGGGGATTAGAGAGACCCAGTACTTC. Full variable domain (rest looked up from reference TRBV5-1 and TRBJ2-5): KAGVTQTPRYLIKTRGQQVTLSCSPISGHRSVSWYQQTPGQGLQFLFEYFSETQRNKGNFPGRFSGRQFSNSRSEMNVSTLELGDSALYLCASSLGGLAGGIRETQYFGPGTRLLVL.

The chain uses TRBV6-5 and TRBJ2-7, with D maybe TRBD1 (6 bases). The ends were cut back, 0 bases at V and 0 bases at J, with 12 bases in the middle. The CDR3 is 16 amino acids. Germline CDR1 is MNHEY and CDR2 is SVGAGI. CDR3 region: CASSYSTTGTSYEQYF. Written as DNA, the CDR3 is TGTGCCAGCAGTTACTCGACGACAGGAACCTCCTACGAGCAGTACTTC.

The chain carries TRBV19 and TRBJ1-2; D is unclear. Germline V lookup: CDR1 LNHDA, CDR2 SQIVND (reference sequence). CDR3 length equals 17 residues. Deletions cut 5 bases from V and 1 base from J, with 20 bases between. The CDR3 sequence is CASSPEDGLDLNYGYTF. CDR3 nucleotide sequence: TGTGCCAGTAGTCCTGAGGACGGCCTCGATCTTAACTATGGCTACACCTTC.

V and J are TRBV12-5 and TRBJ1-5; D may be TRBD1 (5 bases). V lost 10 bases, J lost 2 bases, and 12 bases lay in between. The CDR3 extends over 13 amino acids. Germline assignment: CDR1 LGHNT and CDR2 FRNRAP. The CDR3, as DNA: TGTGCTACCTCTCAGGGAGGCAATCAGCCCCAGCATTTT. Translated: CATSQGGNQPQHF.

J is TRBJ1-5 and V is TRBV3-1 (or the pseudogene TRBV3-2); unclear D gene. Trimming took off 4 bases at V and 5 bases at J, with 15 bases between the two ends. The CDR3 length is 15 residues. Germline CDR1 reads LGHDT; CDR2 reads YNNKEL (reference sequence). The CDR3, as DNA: TGTGCCAGCAGCCCAGGCAGGTCTCGGTATCAGCCCCAGCATTTT. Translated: CASSPGRSRYQPQHF.

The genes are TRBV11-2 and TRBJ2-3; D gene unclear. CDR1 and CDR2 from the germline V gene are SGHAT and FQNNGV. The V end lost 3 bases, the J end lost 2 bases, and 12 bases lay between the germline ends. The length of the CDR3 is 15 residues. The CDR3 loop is CASSFQNSPTDTQYF. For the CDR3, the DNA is TGTGCCAGCAGCTTTCAGAACAGCCCCACAGATACGCAGTATTTT.

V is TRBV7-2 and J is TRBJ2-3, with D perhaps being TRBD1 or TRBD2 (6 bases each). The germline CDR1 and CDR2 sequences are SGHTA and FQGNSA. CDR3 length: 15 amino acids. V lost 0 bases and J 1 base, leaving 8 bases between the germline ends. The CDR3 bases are TGTGCCAGCAGCTTAGCCCGGGGGCGCACAGATACGCAGTATTTT. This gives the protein CASSLARGRTDTQYF.

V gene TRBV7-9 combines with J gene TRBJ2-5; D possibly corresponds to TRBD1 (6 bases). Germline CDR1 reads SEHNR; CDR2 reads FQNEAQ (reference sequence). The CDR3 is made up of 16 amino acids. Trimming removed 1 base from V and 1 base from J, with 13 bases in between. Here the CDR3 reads CASSLGDVGAQETQYF. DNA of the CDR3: TGTGCCAGCAGCTTAGGGGATGTGGGGGCCCAAGAGACCCAGTACTTC.

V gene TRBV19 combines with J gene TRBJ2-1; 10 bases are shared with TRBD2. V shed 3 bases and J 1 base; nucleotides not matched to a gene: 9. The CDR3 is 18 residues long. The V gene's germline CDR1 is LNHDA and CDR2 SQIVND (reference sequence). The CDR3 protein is CASSINSGRAGSYNEQFF. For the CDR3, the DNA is TGTGCCAGTAGTATCAACAGCGGGAGGGCCGGATCCTACAATGAGCAGTTCTTC.

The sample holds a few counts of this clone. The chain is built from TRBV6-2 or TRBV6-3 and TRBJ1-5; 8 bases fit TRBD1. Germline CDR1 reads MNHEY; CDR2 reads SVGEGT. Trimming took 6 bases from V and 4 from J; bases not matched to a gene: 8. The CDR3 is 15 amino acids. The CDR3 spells CASSPDRVRNQPQHF. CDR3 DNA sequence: TGTGCCAGCAGCCCGGACAGGGTAAGAAATCAGCCCCAGCATTTT.

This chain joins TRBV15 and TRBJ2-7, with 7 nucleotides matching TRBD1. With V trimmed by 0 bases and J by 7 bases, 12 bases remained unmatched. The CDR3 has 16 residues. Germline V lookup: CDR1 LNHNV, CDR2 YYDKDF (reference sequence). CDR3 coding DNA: TGTGCCACCAGCAGAGATAACGGACAGGTTGTCGGGGAGCAGTACTTC. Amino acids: CATSRDNGQVVGEQYF.

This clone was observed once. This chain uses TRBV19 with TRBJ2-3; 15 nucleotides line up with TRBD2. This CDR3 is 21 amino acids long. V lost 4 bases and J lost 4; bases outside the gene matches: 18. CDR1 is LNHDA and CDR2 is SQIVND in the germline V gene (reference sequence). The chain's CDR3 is CASSTPIAGLAGGSMPDTQYF. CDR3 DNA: TGTGCCAGTAGTACCCCCATTGCGGGACTAGCGGGGGGTTCTATGCCAGATACGCAGTATTTT.

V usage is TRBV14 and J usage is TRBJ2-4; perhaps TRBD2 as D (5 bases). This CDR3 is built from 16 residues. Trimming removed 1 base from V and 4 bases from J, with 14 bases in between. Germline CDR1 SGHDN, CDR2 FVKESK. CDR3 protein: CASSQGFGEIKNIQYF. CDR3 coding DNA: TGTGCCAGCAGCCAAGGATTCGGGGAGATTAAAAACATTCAGTACTTC. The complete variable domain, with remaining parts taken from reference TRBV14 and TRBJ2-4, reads EAGVTQFPSHSVIEKGQTVTLRCDPISGHDNLYWYRRVMGKEIKFLLHFVKESKQDESGMPNNRFLAERTGGTYSTLKVQPAELEDSGVYFCASSQGFGEIKNIQYFGAGTRLSVL.

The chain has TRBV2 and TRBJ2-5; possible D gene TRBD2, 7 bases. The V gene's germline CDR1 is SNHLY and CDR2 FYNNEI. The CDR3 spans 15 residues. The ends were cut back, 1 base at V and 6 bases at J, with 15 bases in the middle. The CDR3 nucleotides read TGTGCCAGCAGTGAAGTTACGGGGGGCCTGAAGACCCAGTACTTC. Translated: CASSEVTGGLKTQYF.

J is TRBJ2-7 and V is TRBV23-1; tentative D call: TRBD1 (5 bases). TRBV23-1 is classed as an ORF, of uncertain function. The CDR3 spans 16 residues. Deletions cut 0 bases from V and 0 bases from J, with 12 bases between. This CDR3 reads CASSQSRVQGSYEQYF. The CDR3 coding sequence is TGCGCCAGCAGTCAATCTCGGGTCCAGGGCTCCTACGAGCAGTACTTC.

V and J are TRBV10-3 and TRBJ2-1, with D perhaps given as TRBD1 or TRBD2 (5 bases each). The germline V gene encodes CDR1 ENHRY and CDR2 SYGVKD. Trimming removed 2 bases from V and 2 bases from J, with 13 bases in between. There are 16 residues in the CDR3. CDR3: CAISEARDRTYNEQFF. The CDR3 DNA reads TGTGCCATCAGTGAGGCCCGGGACCGCACCTACAATGAGCAGTTCTTC.

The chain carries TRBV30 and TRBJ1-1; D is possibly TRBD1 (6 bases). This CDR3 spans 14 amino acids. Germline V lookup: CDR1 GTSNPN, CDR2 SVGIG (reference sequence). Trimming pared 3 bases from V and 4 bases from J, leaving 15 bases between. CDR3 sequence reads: CAWRAGVAGTEAFF. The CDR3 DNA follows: TGTGCCTGGAGGGCAGGGGTGGCGGGCACTGAAGCTTTCTTT.

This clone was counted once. CDR3 bases: TGTGCCTGGAGTTCCTGGAGGGGCGGGAGTTACGAGCAGTACTTC. Protein: CAWSSWRGGSYEQYF. V gene TRBV30 combines with J gene TRBJ2-7; 7 bases map to TRBD2. The CDR3 is 15 residues long. V lost 2 bases, J lost 4 bases, and 11 bases stayed unmatched. Per germline, CDR1 GTSNPN and CDR2 SVGIG (reference sequence). The full variable domain, its missing parts supplied by reference TRBV30 and TRBJ2-7, is SQTIHQWPATLVQPVGSPLSLECTVEGTSNPNLYWYRQAAGRGLQLLFYSVGIGQISSEVPQNLSASRPQDRQFILSSKKLLLSDSGFYLCAWSSWRGGSYEQYFGPGTRLTVT.